The 7 T cell receptor beta chains presented below share a single source sample, sequenced in a study of OX40 agonist ivuxolimab in advanced cancers. Produced via immunoSEQ multiplex PCR; TCRdb's table is partial and in-frame only. This sample has under 85,000 clones, with about 94% found just once. The sample in question was CD4+ or CD8+ T cells sorted from blood, obtained in a trial of the OX40 agonist ivuxolimab. These TCRs come from an adult with an advanced solid tumor such as melanoma, head and neck, liver or kidney cancer.

This rearrangement joins TRBV28 to TRBJ2-4, with 8 bases matching TRBD2. CDR1 and CDR2 from the germline V gene are MDHEN and SYDVKM. V dropped 5 bases and J dropped 6; count of bases not matched to a gene: 18. The CDR3 length is 18 residues. CDR3 coding DNA: TGTGCCAGCAGTCCGACCCTCTTTCGGGAGGGCCTGGGAAACATTCAGTACTTC. Amino acids: CASSPTLFREGLGNIQYF.

This clone was recorded once. The chain joins TRBV4-3 to TRBJ2-7; tentative D call: TRBD1 (5 bases). The germline V gene has CDR1 LGHNA and CDR2 YSLEER. The CDR3 spans 14 residues. V gave up 2 bases and J gave up 5 bases, with 13 bases separating them. The CDR3 sequence is CASSQRLVQDEQYF. The CDR3 bases are TGCGCCAGCAGCCAAAGGTTGGTACAGGACGAGCAGTACTTC.

The J gene is TRBJ1-1, the V gene TRBV10-3; D unresolved. V was pared by 10 bases and J by 4 bases, with 25 bases between. This CDR3 region has 16 residues. Germline-derived CDR1 and CDR2 are ENHRY and SYGVKD. The CDR3 DNA reads TGTGCCACGTACGGTACAGCCGGGGTGATCGGCACTGAAGCTTTCTTT. This encodes CATYGTAGVIGTEAFF.

V gene TRBV4-1 combines with J gene TRBJ2-3; TRBD2 matches at 11 bases. The CDR3 spans 16 residues. V lost 0 bases and J lost 7; bases outside the gene matches: 6. Germline values: CDR1 MGHRA, CDR2 YSYEKL. CDR3 in amino acids: CASSQDTSGSYYTQYF. For the CDR3, the DNA is TGCGCCAGCAGCCAAGATACTAGCGGGAGTTATTATACGCAGTATTTT.

The rearrangement joins TRBV5-1 to TRBJ1-1; D perhaps matches TRBD1 (5 bases). CDR1 is SGHRS and CDR2 is YFSETQ in the germline V gene. This CDR3 has 15 residues. The V and J ends lost 0 bases and 0 bases respectively, with 9 bases between them. Here the CDR3 DNA reads TGCGCCAGCAGCTTGGTGCGGGGCATGAACACTGAAGCTTTCTTT. This translates into CASSLVRGMNTEAFF.

V and J are TRBV25-1 and TRBJ1-2, with unresolved D. CDR3 length equals 14 residues. The germline gives CDR1 MGHDK, CDR2 SYGVNS. V lost 1 base, J lost 2 bases, and 8 bases lay in between. The CDR3 region is CASSEWTLNYGYTF. The CDR3 DNA sequence: TGTGCCAGCAGTGAATGGACCCTCAACTATGGCTACACCTTC.

This rearrangement joins TRBV7-2 to TRBJ2-7; D is ambiguous. From germline, CDR1 is SGHTA and CDR2 FQGNSA. Trimming took off 3 bases at V and 0 bases at J, with 12 bases between the two ends. CDR3 length equals 15 residues. The CDR3 DNA reads TGTGCCAGCAGCTTCTCGACCCTGGTCTCCTACGAGCAGTACTTC. It translates to CASSFSTLVSYEQYF.